Described below is a single T cell receptor beta chain sequence and its context. Terminally differentiated effector memory CD45RA+ cells were excluded by CCR7 positive selection of CD45RO-negative cells. Germline trimming cut 3 bases from V and 10 bases from J; bases unmatched to any gene: 7. Germline V gene data show CDR1 as SGHAT and CDR2 as FQNNGV. This CDR3 region has 14 residues. The data are from a study of shared clonotypes between healthy human individuals. Here immunoSEQ multiplex PCR was the method, and the copy in TCRdb shows in-frame clones only, minus some. The table has hundreds of thousands of clones, 95% to 98% seen once.

The sample was naive CD8+ T cells sorted from blood. This sequence was found in a man younger than 45 in good health. The chain combines TRBV11-2 with TRBJ2-1; 9 positions match TRBD2. The CDR3 DNA sequence: TGTGCCAGCAGCTTTGGCGGCGGGACTAGCGAGCAGTTCTTC. This translates into CASSFGGGTSEQFF. The full variable domain, its missing parts supplied by reference TRBV11-2 and TRBJ2-1, is EAGVAQSPRYKIIEKRQSVAFWCNPISGHATLYWYQQILGQGPKLLIQFQNNGVVDDSQLPKDRFSAERLKGVDSTLKIQPAKLEDSAVYLCASSFGGGTSEQFFGPGTRLTVL.